Listed here are 8 T cell receptor beta chains from one sample, sequenced in a study of CD8+CD57+ T cells in acquired aplastic anemia. By flow cytometry, patients selected for sequencing had shown an expansion of CD8+CD57+ cells. CDR3 and TCR beta VDJ profiling relied on a genomic DNA template. MiXCR, run by TCRdb on the reads, gives a single entry per CDR3 protein. The top ten hold around 40% of the sample, which has 270,000 or so distinct CDR3 sequences, 65% to 90% seen once. Sequenced material: sorted CD4+, CD8+, or CD8+CD57+ T cells (not recorded which) from PBMCs. Receptors were obtained from a human donor with aplastic anemia.

This clonotype was picked up one time. This sequence joins TRBV6-5 and TRBJ2-7; weak D call: TRBD1 (7 bases). V was trimmed by 5 bases and J by 3 bases, leaving 17 bases between them. The CDR3 is 15 amino acids. The germline V gene has CDR1 MNHEY and CDR2 SVGAGI. CDR3 DNA sequence: TGTGCCAGCAGTCCGGCCACAGGGGAGGACTACGAGCAGTACTTC. Translating gives CASSPATGEDYEQYF.

CDR3 region: CASSLTAGYDAQFF. For the CDR3, the DNA is TGTGCCAGCAGTCTGACGGCAGGCTACGATGCGCAGTTCTTC. The chain combines TRBV7-8 with TRBJ2-1; D gene unclear. The V gene lost 6 bases and the J gene lost 12 bases, with 21 bases spanning the gap. Germline CDR1 reads SGHVS; CDR2 reads FQNEAQ. The CDR3 loop spans 14 amino acids.

Turning to this clonotype: No conserved phenylalanine or tryptophan is present at the end of the CDR3, so a read error is the likely explanation. The limits of the CDR3 on the DNA are not certain, so only TCRdb's listed CDR3 is given. V is TRBV7-9 and J is TRBJ1-2; the listed D gene, TRBD1, was not tested against the DNA. The CDR3 contains 13 residues when both ends are counted. Germline V gene data show CDR1 as SEHNR and CDR2 as FQNEAQ (reference sequence). CDR3: CASSLERGARDKY.

The chain couples TRBV29-1 to TRBJ2-1, with 10 bases aligning to TRBD1. The CDR3 contains 14 residues. The V segment lost 5 bases and the J segment 6 bases; nucleotides outside the gene matches: 7. The germline V gene encodes CDR1 SQVTM and CDR2 ANQGSEA. The CDR3: CSVPDRGRVNEQFF. CDR3 sequence (DNA): TGCAGCGTTCCTGACAGGGGGCGAGTCAATGAGCAGTTCTTC.

The rearrangement uses TRBV7-8 and TRBJ2-7; TRBD1 matches 7 bases. This CDR3 is 18 amino acids long. CDR1 is SGHVS and CDR2 is FQNEAQ in the germline V gene. Trimming took 5 bases from V and 1 from J; bases not matched to a gene: 17. The CDR3 sequence: CASSVLPAGTALSYEQYV. The CDR3 DNA sequence: TGTGCCAGCAGCGTTCTGCCAGCCGGGACAGCCCTTTCCTACGAGCAGTACGTC.

The table lists this clonotype with a count of one. A read error may produce the germline difference seen at one junction end. The chain uses TRBV9 and TRBJ2-3, with TRBD2 as a possible D gene (5 bases). CDR1 is SGDLS, CDR2 YYNGEE, per germline. The CDR3 length is 14 residues. In DNA form, the CDR3 reads TGTGCCAGCAGCGTGGACGCACGAAGCGGCACTCGGGATTTT. Amino acid sequence: CASSVDARSGTRDF.

With respect to this clonotype: The junction and the germline gene differ at one end; a read error may be behind it. The chain is built from TRBV9 and TRBJ1-4; TRBD1 is a possible D gene (5 bases). This CDR3 is built from 17 residues. Germline assignment: CDR1 SGDLS and CDR2 YYNGEE. Written as DNA, the CDR3 is TGTGCCATCAGCGAGGGGTCAGGAACACAAATTAATGAAATACTGTTTTTT. Its protein product is CAISEGSGTQINEILFF.

As regards this clonotype: This likely comes from a read error, as the CDR3 has no conserved phenylalanine or tryptophan at its end. The chain combines TRBV2 with TRBJ1-2, with D perhaps matching TRBD1 (6 bases). CDR1 SNHLY and CDR2 FYNNEI come from the germline V gene. V dropped 6 bases and J dropped 5 bases, with 22 bases sitting between them. CDR3 length equals 16 residues. In DNA, the CDR3 is TGTGCCAGCAGCTTGGAGAGAGACAGGCTCGTATATGGCTACACCTCC. Translating it yields CASSLERDRLVYGYTS.